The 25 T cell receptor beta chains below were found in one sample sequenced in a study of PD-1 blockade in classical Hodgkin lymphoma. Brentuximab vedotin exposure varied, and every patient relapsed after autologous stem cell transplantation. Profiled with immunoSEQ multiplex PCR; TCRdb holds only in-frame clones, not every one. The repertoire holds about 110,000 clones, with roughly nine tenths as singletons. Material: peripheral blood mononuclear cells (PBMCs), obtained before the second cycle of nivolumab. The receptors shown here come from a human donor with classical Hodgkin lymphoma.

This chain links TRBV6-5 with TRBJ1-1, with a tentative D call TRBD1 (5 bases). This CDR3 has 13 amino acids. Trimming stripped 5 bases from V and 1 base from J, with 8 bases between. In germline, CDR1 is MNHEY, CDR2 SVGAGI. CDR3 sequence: CASSVQENTEAFF. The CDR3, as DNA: TGTGCCAGCAGTGTACAGGAGAACACTGAAGCTTTCTTT.

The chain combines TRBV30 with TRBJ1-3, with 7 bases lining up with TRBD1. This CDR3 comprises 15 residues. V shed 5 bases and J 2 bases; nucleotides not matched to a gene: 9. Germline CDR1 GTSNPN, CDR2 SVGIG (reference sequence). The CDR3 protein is CAWVRRGTAGNTIYF. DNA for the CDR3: TGTGCCTGGGTCCGGCGGGGGACAGCTGGAAACACCATATATTTT.

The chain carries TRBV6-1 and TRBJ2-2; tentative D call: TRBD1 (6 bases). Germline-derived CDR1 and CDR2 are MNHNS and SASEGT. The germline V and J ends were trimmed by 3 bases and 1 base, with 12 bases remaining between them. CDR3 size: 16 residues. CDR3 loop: CASSEDRIKNTGELFF. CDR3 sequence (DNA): TGTGCCAGCAGTGAGGACAGAATAAAGAACACCGGGGAGCTGTTTTTT.

The CDR3 here is CASSVNRGRGETQYF. The DNA for the CDR3 is TGTGCCAGCAGCGTAAACAGGGGGCGCGGAGAGACCCAGTACTTC. The chain recombines TRBV14 with TRBJ2-5, with TRBD1 identical over 9 bases. CDR1 SGHDN and CDR2 FVKESK come from the germline V gene. The CDR3 is 15 amino acids. Trimming at V came to 5 bases and at J to 4 bases, leaving 8 bases not matched to a gene.

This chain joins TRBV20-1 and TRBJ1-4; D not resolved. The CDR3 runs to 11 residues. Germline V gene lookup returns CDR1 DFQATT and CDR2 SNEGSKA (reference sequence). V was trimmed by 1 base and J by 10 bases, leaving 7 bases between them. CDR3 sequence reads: CSARVKGKLFF. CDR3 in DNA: TGCAGTGCTAGAGTAAAAGGAAAACTGTTTTTT.

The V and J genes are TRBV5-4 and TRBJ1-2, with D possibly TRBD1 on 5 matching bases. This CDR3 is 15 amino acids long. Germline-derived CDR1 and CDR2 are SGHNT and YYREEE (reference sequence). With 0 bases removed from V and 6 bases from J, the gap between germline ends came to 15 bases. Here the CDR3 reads CASSLGGVNSDGYTF. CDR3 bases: TGTGCCAGCAGCTTGGGGGGGGTAAACTCGGATGGCTACACCTTC.

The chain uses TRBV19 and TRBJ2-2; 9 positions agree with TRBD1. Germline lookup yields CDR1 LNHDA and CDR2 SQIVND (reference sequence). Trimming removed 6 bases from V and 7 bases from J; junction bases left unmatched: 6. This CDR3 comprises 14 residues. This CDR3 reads CASRRQGEGGELFF. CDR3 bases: TGTGCCAGTAGAAGACAGGGGGAGGGCGGGGAGCTGTTTTTT.

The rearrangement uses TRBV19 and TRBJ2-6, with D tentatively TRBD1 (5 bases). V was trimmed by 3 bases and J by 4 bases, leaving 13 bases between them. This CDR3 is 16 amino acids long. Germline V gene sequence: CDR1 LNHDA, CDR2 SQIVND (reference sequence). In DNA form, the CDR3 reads TGTGCCAGTAGTATTGGCAGGGTCTCAGGGGCCAACGTCCTGACTTTC. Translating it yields CASSIGRVSGANVLTF.

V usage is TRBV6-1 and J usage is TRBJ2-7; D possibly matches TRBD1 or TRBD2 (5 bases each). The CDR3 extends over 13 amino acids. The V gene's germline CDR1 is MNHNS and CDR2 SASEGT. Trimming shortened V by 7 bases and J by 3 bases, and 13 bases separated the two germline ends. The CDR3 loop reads CASKSRAGYEQYF. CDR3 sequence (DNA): TGTGCCAGCAAGTCCAGGGCGGGCTACGAGCAGTACTTC.

In DNA, the CDR3 is TGTGCCAGCAGGGGACAGGCGACCACCGGGGAGCTGTTTTTT. Its translation: CASRGQATTGELFF. The chain employs TRBV6-5 and TRBJ2-2, with 8 positions matching TRBD1. The CDR3 is 14 amino acids. V shed 6 bases and J 4 bases; nucleotides not matched to a gene: 4. Germline V gene data show CDR1 as MNHEY and CDR2 as SVGAGI.

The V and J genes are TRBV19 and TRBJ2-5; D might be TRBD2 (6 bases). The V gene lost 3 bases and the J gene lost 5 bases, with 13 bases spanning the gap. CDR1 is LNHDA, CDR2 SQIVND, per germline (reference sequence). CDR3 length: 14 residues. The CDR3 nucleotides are TGTGCCAGTAGTATCTGGAGGGGTGAGGAGACCCAGTACTTC. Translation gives CASSIWRGEETQYF.

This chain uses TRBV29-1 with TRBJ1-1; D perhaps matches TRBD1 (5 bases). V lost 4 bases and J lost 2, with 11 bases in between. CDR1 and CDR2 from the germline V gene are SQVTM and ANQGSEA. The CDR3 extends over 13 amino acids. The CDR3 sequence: CSVGAGINTEAFF. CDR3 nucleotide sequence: TGCAGCGTTGGGGCAGGGATAAACACTGAAGCTTTCTTT.

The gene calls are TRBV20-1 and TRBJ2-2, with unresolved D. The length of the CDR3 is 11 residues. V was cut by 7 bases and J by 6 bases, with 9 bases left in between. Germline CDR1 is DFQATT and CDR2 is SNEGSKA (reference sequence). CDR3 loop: CSVTRAGELFF. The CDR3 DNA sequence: TGCAGTGTTACCCGGGCCGGGGAGCTGTTTTTT.

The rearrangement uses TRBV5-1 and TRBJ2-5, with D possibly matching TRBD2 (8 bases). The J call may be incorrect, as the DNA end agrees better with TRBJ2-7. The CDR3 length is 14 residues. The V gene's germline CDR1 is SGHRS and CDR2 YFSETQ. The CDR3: CASSREGQSYEQYF. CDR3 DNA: TGCGCCAGCAGCCGGGAGGGACAGTCATACGAGCAGTACTTC.

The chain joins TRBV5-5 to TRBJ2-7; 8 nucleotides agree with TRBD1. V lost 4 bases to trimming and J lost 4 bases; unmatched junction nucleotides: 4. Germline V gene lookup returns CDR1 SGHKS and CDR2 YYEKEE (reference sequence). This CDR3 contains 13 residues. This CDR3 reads CASSVTGVYEQYF. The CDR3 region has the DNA TGTGCCAGCAGCGTGACAGGGGTGTACGAGCAGTACTTC.

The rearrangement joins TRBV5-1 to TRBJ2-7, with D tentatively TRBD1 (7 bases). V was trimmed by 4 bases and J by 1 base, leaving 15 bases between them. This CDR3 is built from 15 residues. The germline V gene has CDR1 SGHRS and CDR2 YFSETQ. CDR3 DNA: TGCGCCAGCAGCCCCGCGGCAGGGGGGTCCTACGAGCAGTACTTC. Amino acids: CASSPAAGGSYEQYF.

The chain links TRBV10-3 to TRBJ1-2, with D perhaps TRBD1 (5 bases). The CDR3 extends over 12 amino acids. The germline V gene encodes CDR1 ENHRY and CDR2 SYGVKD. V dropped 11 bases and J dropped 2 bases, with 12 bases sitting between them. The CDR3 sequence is CASTGDNYGYTF. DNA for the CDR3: TGTGCCTCGACCGGGGACAACTATGGCTACACCTTC.

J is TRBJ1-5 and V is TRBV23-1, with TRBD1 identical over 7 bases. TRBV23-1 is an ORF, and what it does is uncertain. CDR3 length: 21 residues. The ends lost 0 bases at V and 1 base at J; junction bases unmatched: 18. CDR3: CASSQSDLVTGRFSSNQPQHF. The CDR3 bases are TGCGCCAGCAGTCAATCCGACCTAGTGACAGGGCGATTTTCGAGCAATCAGCCCCAGCATTTT.

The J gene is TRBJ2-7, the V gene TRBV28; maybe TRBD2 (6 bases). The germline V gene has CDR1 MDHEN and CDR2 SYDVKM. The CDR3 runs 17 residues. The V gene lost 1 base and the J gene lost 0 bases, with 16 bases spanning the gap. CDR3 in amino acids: CASSLSRDSPFSYEQYF. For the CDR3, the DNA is TGTGCCAGCAGTTTATCCCGGGACTCCCCTTTCTCCTACGAGCAGTACTTC.

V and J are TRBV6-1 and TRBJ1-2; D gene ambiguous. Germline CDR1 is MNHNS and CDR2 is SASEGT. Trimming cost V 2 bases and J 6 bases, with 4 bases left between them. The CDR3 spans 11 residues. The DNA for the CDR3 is TGTGCCAGCAGTGAACCGGATGGCTACACCTTC. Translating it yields CASSEPDGYTF.

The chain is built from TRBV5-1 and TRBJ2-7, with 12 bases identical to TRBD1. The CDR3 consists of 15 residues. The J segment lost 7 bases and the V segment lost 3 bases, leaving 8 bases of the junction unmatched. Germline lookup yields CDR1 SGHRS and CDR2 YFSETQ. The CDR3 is CASSSLGDRGLEQYF. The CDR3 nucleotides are TGCGCCAGCAGCTCATTAGGGGACAGGGGGCTTGAGCAGTACTTC.

The CDR3 sequence is CATENLGQNYEQYF. CDR3 in DNA: TGTGCCACAGAGAACCTAGGACAGAACTACGAGCAGTACTTC. The chain is built from TRBV11-2 and TRBJ2-7; TRBD1 might be the D (6 bases). The germline V and J ends were trimmed by 10 bases and 3 bases, with 19 bases remaining between them. Germline CDR1 SGHAT, CDR2 FQNNGV. The CDR3 contains 14 residues. The entire variable domain, with the rest obtained from reference TRBV11-2 and TRBJ2-7, is as follows: EAGVAQSPRYKIIEKRQSVAFWCNPISGHATLYWYQQILGQGPKLLIQFQNNGVVDDSQLPKDRFSAERLKGVDSTLKIQPAKLEDSAVYLCATENLGQNYEQYFGPGTRLTVT.

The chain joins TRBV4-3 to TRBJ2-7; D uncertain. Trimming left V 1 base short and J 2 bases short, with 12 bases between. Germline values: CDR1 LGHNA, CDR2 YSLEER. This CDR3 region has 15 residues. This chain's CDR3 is CASSQVADGTYEQYF. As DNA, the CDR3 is TGCGCCAGCAGCCAAGTCGCGGACGGAACCTACGAGCAGTACTTC.

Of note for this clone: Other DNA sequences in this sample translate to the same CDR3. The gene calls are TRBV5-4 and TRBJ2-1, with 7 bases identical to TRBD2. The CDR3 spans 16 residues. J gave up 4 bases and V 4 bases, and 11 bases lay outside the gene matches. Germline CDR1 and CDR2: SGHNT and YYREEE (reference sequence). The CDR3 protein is CASSGGGGGSYNEQFF. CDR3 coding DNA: TGTGCCAGCAGCGGGGGGGGTGGCGGGAGTTACAATGAGCAGTTCTTC. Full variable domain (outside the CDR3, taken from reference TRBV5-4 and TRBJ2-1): ETGVTQSPTHLIKTRGQQVTLRCSSQSGHNTVSWYQQALGQGPQFIFQYYREEENGRGNFPPRFSGLQFPNYSSELNVNALELDDSALYLCASSGGGGGSYNEQFFGPGTRLTVL.

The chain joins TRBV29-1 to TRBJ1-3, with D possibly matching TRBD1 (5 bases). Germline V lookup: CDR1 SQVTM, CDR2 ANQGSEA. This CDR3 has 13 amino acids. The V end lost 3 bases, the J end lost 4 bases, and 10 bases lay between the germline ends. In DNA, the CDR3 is TGCAGCGTTGAGCGGGACGGGGGAAACACCATATATTTT. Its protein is CSVERDGGNTIYF. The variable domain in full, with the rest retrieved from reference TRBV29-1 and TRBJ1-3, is SAVISQKPSRDICQRGTSLTIQCQVDSQVTMMFWYRQQPGQSLTLIATANQGSEATYESGFVIDKFPISRPNLTFSTLTVSNMSPEDSSIYLCSVERDGGNTIYFGEGSWLTVV.